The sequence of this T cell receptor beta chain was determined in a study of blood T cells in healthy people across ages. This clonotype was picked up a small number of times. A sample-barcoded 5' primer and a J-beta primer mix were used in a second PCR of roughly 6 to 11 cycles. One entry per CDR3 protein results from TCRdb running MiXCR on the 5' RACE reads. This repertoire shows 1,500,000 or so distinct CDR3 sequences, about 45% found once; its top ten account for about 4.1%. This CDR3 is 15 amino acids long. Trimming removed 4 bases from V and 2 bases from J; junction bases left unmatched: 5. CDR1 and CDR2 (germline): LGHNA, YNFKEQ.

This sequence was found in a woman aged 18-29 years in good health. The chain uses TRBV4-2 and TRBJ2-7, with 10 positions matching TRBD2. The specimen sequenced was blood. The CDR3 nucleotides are TGTGCCAGCAGCCTTGGGACTAGCGTGACCTACGAGCAGTACTTC. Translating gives CASSLGTSVTYEQYF.